The T cell receptor (beta chain) under discussion was sequenced for a study of cytomegalovirus exposure and HLA in healthy donors. With respect to this clone: The antigen is undetermined.

Broader study findings: Being productive about 90% or about 30% of the time was typical of most TCR beta V segments in an earlier analysis. Near-uniform donor sequencing depth was presumed by presence/absence analyses.

This PCR relied on a set of 60 Vbeta primers and 13 Jbeta primers. Repertoires were generated with immunoSEQ multiplex PCR, while TCRdb's copy carries only in-frame clones and drops some. Of some 190,000 clones in the sample, 76% were seen once. The sequence derives from a man younger than 30 in good health and CMV-seronegative. The sequencing input was PBMCs.

The DNA for the CDR3 is TGTGCCTGGAGTTCGAAGGGACTAAGCTCCTACAATGAGCAGTTCTTC. Protein sequence: CAWSSKGLSSYNEQFF. The chain employs TRBV30 and TRBJ2-1; 7 positions match TRBD2. Germline lookup yields CDR1 GTSNPN and CDR2 SVGIG (reference sequence). The CDR3 sequence is 16 residues long. With 2 bases clipped from V and 0 bases from J, the junction kept 7 bases outside the gene matches.